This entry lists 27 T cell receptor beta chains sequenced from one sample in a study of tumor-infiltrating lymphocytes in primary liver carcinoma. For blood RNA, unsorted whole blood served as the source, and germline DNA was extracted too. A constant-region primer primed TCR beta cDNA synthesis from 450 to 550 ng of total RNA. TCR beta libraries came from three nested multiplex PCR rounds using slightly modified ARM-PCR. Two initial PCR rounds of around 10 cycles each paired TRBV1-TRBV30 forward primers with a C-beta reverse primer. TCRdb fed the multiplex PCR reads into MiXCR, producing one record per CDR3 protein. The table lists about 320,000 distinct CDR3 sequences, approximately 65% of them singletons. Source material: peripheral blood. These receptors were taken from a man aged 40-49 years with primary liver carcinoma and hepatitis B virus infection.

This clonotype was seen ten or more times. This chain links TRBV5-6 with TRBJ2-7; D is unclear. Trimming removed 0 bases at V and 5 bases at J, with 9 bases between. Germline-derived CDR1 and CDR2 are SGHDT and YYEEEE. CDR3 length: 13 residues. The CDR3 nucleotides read TGTGCCAGCAGCTTGGTAACGGCCGACGAGCAGTACTTC. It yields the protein CASSLVTADEQYF.

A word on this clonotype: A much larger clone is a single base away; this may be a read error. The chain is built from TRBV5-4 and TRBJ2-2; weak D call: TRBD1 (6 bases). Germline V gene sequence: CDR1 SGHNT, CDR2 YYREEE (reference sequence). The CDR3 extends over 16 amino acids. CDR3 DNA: TGTGTCAGCAGCTTGTATGGGGGCGCAGCGACCGGGGAGCTGTTTTTT. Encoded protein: CVSSLYGGAATGELFF.

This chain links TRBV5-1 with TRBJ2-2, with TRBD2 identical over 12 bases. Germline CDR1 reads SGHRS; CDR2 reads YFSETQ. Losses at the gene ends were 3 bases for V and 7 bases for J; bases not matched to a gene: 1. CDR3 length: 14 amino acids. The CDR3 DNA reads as TGCGCCAGCAGCTCGGGACTAGCGGGCGGGGAGCTGTTTTTT. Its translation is CASSSGLAGGELFF.

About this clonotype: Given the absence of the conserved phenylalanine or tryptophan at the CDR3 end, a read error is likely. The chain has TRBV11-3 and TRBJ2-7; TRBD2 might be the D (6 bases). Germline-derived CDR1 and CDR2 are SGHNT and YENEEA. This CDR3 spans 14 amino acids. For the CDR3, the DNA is TGTGTCAGCACTAGTGGAGTAGCGGTCTACGAGCAGTACTTA. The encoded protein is CVSTSGVAVYEQYL.

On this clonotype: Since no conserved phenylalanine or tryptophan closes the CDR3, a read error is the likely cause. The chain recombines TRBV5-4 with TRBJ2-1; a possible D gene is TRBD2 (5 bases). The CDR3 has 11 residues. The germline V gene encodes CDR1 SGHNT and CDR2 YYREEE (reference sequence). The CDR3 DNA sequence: TGCGCCAGCAGCTTTAGCGTCGAGCAGTTCTTA. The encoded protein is CASSFSVEQFL.

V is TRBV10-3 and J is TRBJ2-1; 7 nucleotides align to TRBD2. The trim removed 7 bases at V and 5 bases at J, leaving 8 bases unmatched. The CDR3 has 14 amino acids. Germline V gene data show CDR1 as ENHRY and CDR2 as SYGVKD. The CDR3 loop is CAIIWTSGDNEQFF. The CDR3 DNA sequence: TGTGCCATCATATGGACTAGTGGGGACAATGAGCAGTTCTTC.

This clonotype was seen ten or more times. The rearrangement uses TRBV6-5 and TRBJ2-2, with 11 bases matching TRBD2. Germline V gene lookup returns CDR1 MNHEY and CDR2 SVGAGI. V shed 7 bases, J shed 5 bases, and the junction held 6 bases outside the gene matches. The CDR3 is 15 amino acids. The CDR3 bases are TGTGCCAGCACCTTAGCGGGAGGGCCGACCGGGGAGCTGTTTTTT. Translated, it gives CASTLAGGPTGELFF.

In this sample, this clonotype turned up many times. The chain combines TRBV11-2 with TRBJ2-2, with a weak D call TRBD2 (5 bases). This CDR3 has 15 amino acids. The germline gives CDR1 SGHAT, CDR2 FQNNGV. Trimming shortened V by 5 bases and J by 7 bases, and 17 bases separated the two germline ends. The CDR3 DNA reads TGTGCCAGCAGCCTTACAGAGGGCGCCGTCGGGGAGCTGTTTTTT. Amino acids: CASSLTEGAVGELFF.

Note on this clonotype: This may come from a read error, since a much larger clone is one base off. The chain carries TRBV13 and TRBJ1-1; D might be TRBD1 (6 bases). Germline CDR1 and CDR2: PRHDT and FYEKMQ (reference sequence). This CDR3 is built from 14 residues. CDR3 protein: CASSFPGANTEPFF. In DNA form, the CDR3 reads TGTGCCAGCAGCTTTCCAGGGGCCAACACTGAACCTTTCTTT.

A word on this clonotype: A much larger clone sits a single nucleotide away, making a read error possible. The CDR3: CASSYSVLVGIETQYF. In DNA form, the CDR3 reads TGTGCCAGCAGTTACTCTGTACTAGTGGGTATAGAGACCCAGTACTTC. The V gene is TRBV6-5, the J gene TRBJ2-5; D might be TRBD2 (5 bases). Germline CDR1 is MNHEY and CDR2 is SVGAGI. The CDR3 has 16 residues. Between the trimmed V and J ends, which lost 0 bases and 4 bases, there was a span of 15 bases.

As DNA, the CDR3 is TGTGCCAGCAGCTTAGTGTTCAGGAACACAGATACGCAGTATTTT. It codes for CASSLVFRNTDTQYF. The chain uses TRBV7-9 and TRBJ2-3, with D unclear. The CDR3 contains 15 residues. The germline V gene encodes CDR1 SEHNR and CDR2 FQNEAQ (reference sequence). The V end was cut by 1 base, the J end by 2 bases, with 10 bases between.

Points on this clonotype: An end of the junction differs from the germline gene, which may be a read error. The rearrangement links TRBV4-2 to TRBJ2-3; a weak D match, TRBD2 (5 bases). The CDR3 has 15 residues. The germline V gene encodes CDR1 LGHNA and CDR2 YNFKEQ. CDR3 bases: TGCACCAGCAGCCAAGAGGGTAGAAGCACAGATACGCAGTATTTT. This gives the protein CTSSQEGRSTDTQYF.

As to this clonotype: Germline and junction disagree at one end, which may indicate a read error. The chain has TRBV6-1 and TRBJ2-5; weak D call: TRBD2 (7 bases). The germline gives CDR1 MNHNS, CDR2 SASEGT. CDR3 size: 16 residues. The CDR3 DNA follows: TGTGTCAGGAGTGAAGCGGTTCGTTGGGGGCGGGAGACCCAATACTTC. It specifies CVRSEAVRWGRETQYF.

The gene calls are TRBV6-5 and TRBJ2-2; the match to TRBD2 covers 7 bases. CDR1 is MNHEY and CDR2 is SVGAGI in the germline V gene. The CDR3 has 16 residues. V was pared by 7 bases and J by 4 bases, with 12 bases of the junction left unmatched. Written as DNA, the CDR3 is TGTGCCAGCATTGCCTTTGAGGGAGGGCCCACCGGGGAGCTGTTTTTT. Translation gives CASIAFEGGPTGELFF.

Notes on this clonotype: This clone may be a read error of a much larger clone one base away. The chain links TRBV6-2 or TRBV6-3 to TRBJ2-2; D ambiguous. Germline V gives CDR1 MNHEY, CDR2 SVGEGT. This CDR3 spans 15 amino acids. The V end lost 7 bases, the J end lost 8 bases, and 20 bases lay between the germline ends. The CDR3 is CASNYDGRAGGELFF. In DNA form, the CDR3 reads TGTGCCAGCAACTATGACGGACGGGCAGGTGGGGAGCTGTTTTTT.

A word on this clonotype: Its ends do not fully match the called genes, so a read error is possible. As DNA, the CDR3 is TGTGCCTGGAGTGTTTTTGAAGCAGATACGCGGTATTTT. Its translation: CAWSVFEADTRYF. The chain couples TRBV30 to TRBJ2-3, with no clear D. CDR3 size: 13 residues. Germline-derived CDR1 and CDR2 are GTSNPN and SVGIG (reference sequence). Looking up the rest from reference TRBV30 and TRBJ2-3 gives the full variable domain: SQTIHQWPATLVQPVGSPLSLECTVEGTSNPNLYWYRQAAGRGLQLLFYSVGIGQISSEVPQNLSASRPQDRQFILSSKKLLLSDSGFYLCAWSVFEADTRYFGPGTRLTVL.

This CDR3 is CASSGWSSNQPQYF. CDR3 bases: TGTGCCAGCAGCGGGTGGAGCAGCAATCAGCCCCAGTATTTT. The chain combines TRBV6-6 with TRBJ1-5; D is unresolved. The end of the DNA aligns better with TRBJ2-3, so the J call may be wrong. This CDR3 is 14 amino acids long. The V gene's germline CDR1 is MNHNY and CDR2 SVGAGI (reference sequence).

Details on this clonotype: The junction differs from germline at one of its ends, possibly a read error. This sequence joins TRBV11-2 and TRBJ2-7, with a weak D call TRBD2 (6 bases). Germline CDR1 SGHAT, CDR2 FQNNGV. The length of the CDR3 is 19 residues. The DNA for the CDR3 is TGTGCCAGTAGCCAACCGTCCGGGGCCGTTTACAGGACTACCTACGAGCAGTGCTTC. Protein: CASSQPSGAVYRTTYEQCF.

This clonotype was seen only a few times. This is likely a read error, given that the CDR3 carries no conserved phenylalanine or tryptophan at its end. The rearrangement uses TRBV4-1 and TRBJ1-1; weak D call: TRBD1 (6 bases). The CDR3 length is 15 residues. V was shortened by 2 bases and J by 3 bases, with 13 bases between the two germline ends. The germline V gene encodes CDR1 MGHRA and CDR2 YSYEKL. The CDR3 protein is CASSQSREGDTEAFI. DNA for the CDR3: TGCGCCAGCAGCCAATCGCGGGAGGGGGACACTGAAGCTTTCATT.

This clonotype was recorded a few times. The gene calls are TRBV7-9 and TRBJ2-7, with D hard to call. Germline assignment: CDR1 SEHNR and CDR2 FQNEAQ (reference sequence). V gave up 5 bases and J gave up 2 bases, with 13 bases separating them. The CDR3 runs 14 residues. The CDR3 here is CASSLDGSPYEQYF. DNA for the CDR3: TGTGCCAGCAGCCTAGACGGAAGTCCCTACGAGCAGTACTTC. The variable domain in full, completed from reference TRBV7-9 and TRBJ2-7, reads DTGVSQNPRHKITKRGQNVTFRCDPISEHNRLYWYRQTLGQGPEFLTYFQNEAQLEKSRLLSDRFSAERPKGSFSTLEIQRTEQGDSAMYLCASSLDGSPYEQYFGPGTRLTVT.

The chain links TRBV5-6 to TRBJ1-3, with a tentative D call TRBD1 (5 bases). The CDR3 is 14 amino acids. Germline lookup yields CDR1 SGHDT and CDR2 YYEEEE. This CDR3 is CPSSFLGAGNTIYF. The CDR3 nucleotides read TGTCCTAGCAGCTTCCTAGGGGCTGGAAACACCATATATTTT.

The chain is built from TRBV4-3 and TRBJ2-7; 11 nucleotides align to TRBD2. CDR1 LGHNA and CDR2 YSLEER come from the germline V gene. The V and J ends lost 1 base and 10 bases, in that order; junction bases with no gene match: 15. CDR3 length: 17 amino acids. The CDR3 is CASSQGRSLAGDREQYF. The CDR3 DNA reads TGCGCCAGCAGCCAAGGCCGGTCACTAGCGGGAGATCGGGAACAGTACTTC.

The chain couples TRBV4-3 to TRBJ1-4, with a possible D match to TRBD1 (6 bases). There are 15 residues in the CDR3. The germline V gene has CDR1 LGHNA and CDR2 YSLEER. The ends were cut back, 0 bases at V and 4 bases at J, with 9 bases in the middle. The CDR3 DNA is TGCGCCAGCAGCCAAGATGGGGGCATTAATGAAAAACTGTTTTTT. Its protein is CASSQDGGINEKLFF.

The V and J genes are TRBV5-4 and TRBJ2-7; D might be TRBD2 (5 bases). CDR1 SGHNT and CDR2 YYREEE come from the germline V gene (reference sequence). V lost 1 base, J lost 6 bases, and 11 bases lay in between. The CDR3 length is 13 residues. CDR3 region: CASSLTGLGEQYF. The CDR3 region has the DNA TGTGCCAGCAGCTTGACGGGGTTGGGCGAGCAGTACTTC.

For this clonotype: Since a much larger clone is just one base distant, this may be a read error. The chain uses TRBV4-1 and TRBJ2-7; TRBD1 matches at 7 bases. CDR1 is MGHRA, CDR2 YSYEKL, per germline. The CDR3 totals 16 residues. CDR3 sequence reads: CANSQEPGGSGNEQYF. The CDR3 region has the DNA TGCGCCAACAGCCAAGAGCCAGGGGGAAGCGGCAACGAGCAGTACTTC.

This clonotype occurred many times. CDR3 DNA: TGTGCCAGCAGTCCGAATCTGGGAAATCTGTTTTTT. The encoded protein is CASSPNLGNLFF. The V call is TRBV6-1, the J call TRBJ1-4; D uncertain. V gave up 5 bases and J gave up 14 bases, with 15 bases separating them. CDR1 MNHNS and CDR2 SASEGT come from the germline V gene. The CDR3 contains 12 residues.

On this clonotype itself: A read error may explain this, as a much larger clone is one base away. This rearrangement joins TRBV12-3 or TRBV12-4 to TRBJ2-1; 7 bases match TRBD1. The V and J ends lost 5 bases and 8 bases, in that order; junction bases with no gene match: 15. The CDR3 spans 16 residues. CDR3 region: CASSGAPGTEYDEQFF. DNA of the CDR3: TGTGCCAGCAGTGGAGCCCCCGGGACAGAATACGATGAGCAGTTCTTC.